The 22 T cell receptor beta chains given below trace back to one sample, sequenced in a study of blood T cell repertoires in COVID-19. Sequenced by immunoSEQ multiplex PCR; TCRdb stores in-frame clones only, minus some. This sample yields 75,000 to 80,000 clones, of which roughly nine tenths are seen a single time; around 9% belongs to the top ten. Sequencing was carried out using peripheral blood. All receptors come from a human donor in a cohort sampled during active COVID-19.

V and J are TRBV6-6 and TRBJ1-1; 9 bases align to TRBD1. The CDR3 spans 16 residues. Germline V lookup: CDR1 MNHNY, CDR2 SVGAGI (reference sequence). J was trimmed by 4 bases and V by 5 bases; bases with no gene match: 11. In DNA form, the CDR3 reads TGTGCCAGCAGTACGGACAGGGGACTTCCATCCACTGAAGCTTTCTTT. This sequence encodes CASSTDRGLPSTEAFF.

This chain connects TRBV30 to TRBJ2-1; 12 bases match TRBD2. The CDR3 has 16 residues. V shed 0 bases, J shed 6 bases, and the junction held 6 bases outside the gene matches. The V gene's germline CDR1 is GTSNPN and CDR2 SVGIG (reference sequence). CDR3 sequence: CAWSVLTSGSVNEQFF. DNA for the CDR3: TGTGCCTGGAGTGTCCTGACTAGCGGGAGCGTCAATGAGCAGTTCTTC. Combining the CDR3 with reference TRBV30 and TRBJ2-1 gives the whole variable domain SQTIHQWPATLVQPVGSPLSLECTVEGTSNPNLYWYRQAAGRGLQLLFYSVGIGQISSEVPQNLSASRPQDRQFILSSKKLLLSDSGFYLCAWSVLTSGSVNEQFFGPGTRLTVL.

This clone was seen once. Here the CDR3 DNA reads TGTGCCAGTAGTATAGATGGAACACTAGCGGGTTCGTTCTACGAGCAGTACTTC. This translates into CASSIDGTLAGSFYEQYF. The rearrangement links TRBV19 to TRBJ2-7; 9 nucleotides align to TRBD2. CDR3 length: 18 amino acids. The J segment lost 3 bases and the V segment lost 0 bases, leaving 12 bases of the junction unmatched. Germline assignment: CDR1 LNHDA and CDR2 SQIVND (reference sequence).

A remark on this clone: The germline gene is not matched at one end of the junction; a read error may be the cause. The V call is TRBV27, the J call TRBJ2-3, with unresolved D. The CDR3 is made up of 12 amino acids. Germline CDR1 MNHEY, CDR2 SMNVEV (reference sequence). The CDR3 is CASRISRDTQYF. The CDR3 nucleotides read TGTGCCAGCAGGATTAGCAGAGATACGCAGTATTTT.

The genes are TRBV25-1 and TRBJ2-1; D is perhaps TRBD1 (5 bases). The CDR3 extends over 17 amino acids. Trimming stripped 8 bases from V and 0 bases from J, with 20 bases between. CDR1 and CDR2 from the germline V gene are MGHDK and SYGVNS. The CDR3 is CASHPFRGSSSYNEQFF. CDR3 in DNA: TGTGCCAGCCACCCTTTTAGGGGTAGCAGCTCCTACAATGAGCAGTTCTTC.

The V and J genes are TRBV4-2 and TRBJ2-1, with 8 bases lining up with TRBD2. The germline V gene has CDR1 LGHNA and CDR2 YNFKEQ. The junction had 16 bases not matched to a gene; V was cut back by 1 base and J by 8 bases. This CDR3 region has 18 residues. CDR3 amino acids: CASSQGSTGTAGGHEQFF. The CDR3 nucleotides read TGTGCCAGCAGCCAAGGTTCGACGGGTACCGCGGGGGGACATGAGCAGTTCTTC.

The chain has TRBV6-1 and TRBJ1-6; 7 nucleotides match TRBD1. CDR3 length equals 15 residues. CDR1 and CDR2 from the germline V gene are MNHNS and SASEGT. J lost 7 bases, V lost 0 bases, and 3 bases had no gene match. The CDR3 DNA is TGTGCCAGCAGTGAAGCGCGACAGGGCAATTCACCCCTCCACTTT. Residues: CASSEARQGNSPLHF.

This chain links TRBV19 with TRBJ2-1, with 7 bases matching TRBD2. V lost 3 bases and J lost 7; bases outside the gene matches: 9. Germline V lookup: CDR1 LNHDA, CDR2 SQIVND (reference sequence). The CDR3 loop spans 15 amino acids. Here the CDR3 reads CASSMLVTSANEQFF. The CDR3 DNA is TGTGCCAGTAGTATGCTTGTTACTAGCGCTAATGAGCAGTTCTTC.

This clone has more than one count but fewer than ten. The chain joins TRBV7-9 to TRBJ1-2; unclear D gene. The CDR3 has 14 amino acids. V was shortened by 5 bases and J by 4 bases, with 14 bases between the two germline ends. The germline gives CDR1 SEHNR, CDR2 FQNEAQ (reference sequence). CDR3: CASSPQASSYGYTF. In DNA, the CDR3 is TGTGCCAGCAGCCCTCAGGCGAGCAGCTATGGCTACACCTTC.

This clone has a single count. The CDR3 here is CASSSLGGAGTDTQYF. The CDR3 DNA reads as TGCGCCAGCAGCTCCCTAGGGGGCGCGGGCACAGATACGCAGTATTTT. The chain has TRBV5-1 and TRBJ2-3, with 7 positions matching TRBD1. V was pared by 3 bases and J by 1 base, with 8 bases of the junction left unmatched. Germline-derived CDR1 and CDR2 are SGHRS and YFSETQ. There are 16 residues in the CDR3.

V gene TRBV24-1 combines with J gene TRBJ2-3; D remains ambiguous. CDR1 is KGHDR, CDR2 SFDVKD, per germline. The CDR3 is 14 amino acids. Trimming took off 0 bases at V and 1 base at J, with 4 bases between the two ends. For the CDR3, the DNA is TGTGCCACCAGTGATTTGTCCGGCACAGATACGCAGTATTTT. It yields the protein CATSDLSGTDTQYF.

This chain connects TRBV9 to TRBJ1-4; TRBD1 matches at 7 bases. Germline V gene sequence: CDR1 SGDLS, CDR2 YYNGEE. The V and J ends lost 0 bases and 4 bases, in that order; junction bases with no gene match: 6. The CDR3 totals 16 residues. The CDR3 sequence: CASSVASGTDNEKLFF. DNA of the CDR3: TGTGCCAGCAGCGTAGCCTCCGGGACAGATAATGAAAAACTGTTTTTT.

The chain employs TRBV18 and TRBJ2-7; possibly TRBD2 for D (6 bases). V shed 2 bases and J shed 1 base, with 12 bases lying between them. This CDR3 contains 15 residues. Germline V gene data show CDR1 as KGHSH and CDR2 as LQKENI. CDR3 protein: CASSPVGGGSYEQYF. In DNA, the CDR3 is TGTGCCAGCTCACCAGTAGGTGGAGGGTCCTACGAGCAGTACTTC. Using reference TRBV18 and TRBJ2-7 for the parts outside the CDR3, the full variable domain is NAGVMQNPRHLVRRRGQEARLRCSPMKGHSHVYWYRQLPEEGLKFMVYLQKENIIDESGMPKERFSAEFPKEGPSILRIQQVVRGDSAAYFCASSPVGGGSYEQYFGPGTRLTVT.

CDR3 loop: CASSFAPDTQYF. CDR3 coding DNA: TGTGCCAGCAGCTTTGCGCCAGATACGCAGTATTTT. V usage is TRBV7-8 and J usage is TRBJ2-3; D uncertain. The CDR3 covers 12 residues. V was shortened by 3 bases and J by 4 bases, with 5 bases between the two germline ends. Germline CDR1 reads SGHVS; CDR2 reads FQNEAQ.

The chain is built from TRBV7-9 and TRBJ1-1; tentatively, D is TRBD1 (5 bases). This CDR3 contains 15 residues. The germline V gene has CDR1 SEHNR and CDR2 FQNEAQ (reference sequence). V lost 5 bases and J 4 bases, leaving 17 bases between the germline ends. The CDR3 DNA follows: TGTGCCAGCAGCCTCGTACTGGGGGAGGGCACTGAAGCTTTCTTT. Its translation is CASSLVLGEGTEAFF. Filled out from reference TRBV7-9 and TRBJ1-1, the complete variable domain reads DTGVSQNPRHKITKRGQNVTFRCDPISEHNRLYWYRQTLGQGPEFLTYFQNEAQLEKSRLLSDRFSAERPKGSFSTLEIQRTEQGDSAMYLCASSLVLGEGTEAFFGQGTRLTVV.

This rearrangement joins TRBV11-3 to TRBJ2-3; maybe TRBD1 (6 bases). This CDR3 region has 15 residues. The V gene's germline CDR1 is SGHNT and CDR2 YENEEA. Trimming stripped 5 bases from V and 4 bases from J, with 16 bases between. CDR3 in amino acids: CASSRSGARADTQYF. The CDR3 bases are TGTGCCAGCAGCAGATCAGGGGCGCGGGCAGATACGCAGTATTTT.

This clone was picked up a small number of times. This chain joins TRBV4-1 and TRBJ2-7; TRBD1 matches 11 bases. Trimming at V came to 4 bases and at J to 7 bases, leaving 9 bases not matched to a gene. The CDR3 has 15 amino acids. Germline CDR1 MGHRA, CDR2 YSYEKL. This CDR3 reads CASSRGQGAVGEQYF. DNA of the CDR3: TGCGCCAGCAGCCGTGGACAGGGGGCCGTGGGGGAGCAGTACTTC.

In nucleotides, the CDR3 is TGTGCTAGTGGTCCCCGGACAGCTCTGAGCACAGATACGCAGTATTTT. The encoded protein is CASGPRTALSTDTQYF. The chain links TRBV12-5 to TRBJ2-3; maybe TRBD1 (6 bases). Germline V gene data show CDR1 as LGHNT and CDR2 as FRNRAP. There are 16 residues in the CDR3. V lost 5 bases to trimming and J lost 0 bases, with 15 bases between them.

The chain recombines TRBV18 with TRBJ1-5; 9 positions agree with TRBD1. CDR1 is KGHSH and CDR2 is LQKENI in the germline V gene. With V trimmed by 10 bases and J by 7 bases, 8 bases remained unmatched. The CDR3 covers 13 residues. The CDR3 DNA is TGTGCCACGGGACAGGGAGGGAACCAGCCCCAGCATTTT. Protein sequence: CATGQGGNQPQHF. The whole variable domain, filled in from reference TRBV18 and TRBJ1-5, reads NAGVMQNPRHLVRRRGQEARLRCSPMKGHSHVYWYRQLPEEGLKFMVYLQKENIIDESGMPKERFSAEFPKEGPSILRIQQVVRGDSAAYFCATGQGGNQPQHFGDGTRLSIL.

The V and J genes are TRBV7-9 and TRBJ2-1; 9 bases line up with TRBD2. From germline, CDR1 is SEHNR and CDR2 FQNEAQ (reference sequence). The CDR3 contains 15 residues. J was trimmed by 15 bases and V by 0 bases; bases with no gene match: 12. The CDR3 DNA sequence: TGTGCCAGCAGCTTAGCGGTGGTTAGCGGGGGCGGTTGGTTCTTC. As protein: CASSLAVVSGGGWFF.

This chain joins TRBV6-6 and TRBJ1-5, with TRBD1 identical over 7 bases. The germline V gene has CDR1 MNHNY and CDR2 SVGAGI (reference sequence). This CDR3 spans 13 amino acids. V lost 5 bases, J lost 6 bases, and 4 bases stayed unmatched. The CDR3 DNA sequence: TGTGCCAGCAGTACCGACAGGGCTCAGCCCCAGCATTTT. It encodes CASSTDRAQPQHF.

This clone was seen just once. The V and J genes are TRBV2 and TRBJ2-5; D perhaps matches TRBD1 (6 bases). CDR1 is SNHLY and CDR2 is FYNNEI in the germline V gene. V lost 6 bases and J 3 bases, leaving 20 bases between the germline ends. The CDR3 covers 16 residues. In nucleotides, the CDR3 is TGTGCCAGCAGAAGTTTCGCAGGGGACCAAAAAGAGACCCAGTACTTC. Translation gives CASRSFAGDQKETQYF.